This TCR beta chain was documented in a study of OX40 agonist ivuxolimab in advanced cancers. Here immunoSEQ multiplex PCR was the method, and the copy in TCRdb shows in-frame clones only, minus some. This table holds roughly 14,000 clones, more than 75% found once. General study findings and limits: In the expanded peripheral T cells, antigen specificity was never determined.

Notes on this clone: Its antigen is not known.

The V gene's germline CDR1 is SGHRS and CDR2 YFSETQ. V lost 4 bases and J lost 0, with 16 bases in between. CDR3 length: 16 residues. Sequencing was performed on CD4+ or CD8+ T cells sorted from blood, taken in a trial of the OX40 agonist ivuxolimab. The TCR comes from an adult with an advanced solid tumor such as melanoma, head and neck, liver or kidney cancer. This rearrangement joins TRBV5-1 to TRBJ2-5, with D uncertain. Here the CDR3 reads CASSPAYPGHQETQYF. Here the CDR3 DNA reads TGCGCCAGCAGCCCCGCATACCCAGGACACCAAGAGACCCAGTACTTC.